This T cell receptor beta chain was documented in a study of OX40 agonist ivuxolimab in advanced cancers. V shed 4 bases and J shed 7 bases, with 16 bases lying between them. CDR1 and CDR2 (germline): MNHEY, SMNVEV (reference sequence). The CDR3 has 14 amino acids. Libraries were prepared by immunoSEQ multiplex PCR; TCRdb keeps only in-frame clonotypes and omits some of them. The sample lists just over 80,000 clones, approximately 91% occurring once. The chain links TRBV27 to TRBJ2-5, with D perhaps matching TRBD2 (5 bases). The receptor was isolated from an adult with an advanced solid tumor such as melanoma, head and neck, liver or kidney cancer. Here the sequenced sample was CD4+ or CD8+ T cells sorted from blood, taken in a trial of the OX40 agonist ivuxolimab. The CDR3: CASSSRTAGGTQYF. The CDR3 coding sequence is TGTGCCAGCAGTTCGCGGACCGCAGGAGGGACCCAGTACTTC.